This entry features one T cell receptor (beta chain) sequence. The data were obtained in a study of identical twins. TCRdb re-called the 5' RACE reads through MiXCR, storing one row per CDR3 protein. This table holds about 890,000 distinct CDR3 sequences, 9% to 15% found once. Each donor (without exception) was a healthy Caucasian. V was clipped by 3 bases and J by 4 bases; unmatched bases: 6. The germline CDR1 and CDR2 sequences are DFQATT and SNEGSKA (reference sequence). CDR3 size: 14 residues. Another study also made use of these data, one on yellow fever vaccine responses in identical twins.

The chain combines TRBV20-1 with TRBJ2-1; 7 nucleotides agree with TRBD2. Sequenced sample: PBMCs. The clonotype was recovered from a young woman in good health. In DNA form, the CDR3 reads TGCAGTGCTAGCGACGCGGGAGATTACAATGAGCAGTTCTTC. Translation: CSASDAGDYNEQFF.